This T cell receptor beta chain was sequenced for a study of Tregs in tolerant kidney transplant recipients. TCRdb's table, derived via immunoSEQ multiplex PCR, lists solely in-frame clones and lacks some. This sample has 100,000 or so clones; 93% occur once, and the top ten carry roughly 1.7%. The V gene's germline CDR1 is KGHSH and CDR2 LQKENI. With V trimmed by 2 bases and J by 1 base, 10 bases remained unmatched. The CDR3 is 17 amino acids. Mixed chimerism was transient after nonmyeloablative marrow transplants from related graft donors. This sample comprised CD4+ T cells from blood (PBMCs), obtained 12 months after the transplant. This chain joins TRBV18 and TRBJ1-1; the match to TRBD1 covers 7 bases. This clonotype was sampled from a human patient who received a combined kidney and bone marrow transplant. A subset of T cells may come from the graft donor. CDR3 in amino acids: CASSPIRQGRWNTEAFF. The CDR3 nucleotides are TGTGCCAGCTCACCAATCCGACAGGGAAGGTGGAACACTGAAGCTTTCTTT.